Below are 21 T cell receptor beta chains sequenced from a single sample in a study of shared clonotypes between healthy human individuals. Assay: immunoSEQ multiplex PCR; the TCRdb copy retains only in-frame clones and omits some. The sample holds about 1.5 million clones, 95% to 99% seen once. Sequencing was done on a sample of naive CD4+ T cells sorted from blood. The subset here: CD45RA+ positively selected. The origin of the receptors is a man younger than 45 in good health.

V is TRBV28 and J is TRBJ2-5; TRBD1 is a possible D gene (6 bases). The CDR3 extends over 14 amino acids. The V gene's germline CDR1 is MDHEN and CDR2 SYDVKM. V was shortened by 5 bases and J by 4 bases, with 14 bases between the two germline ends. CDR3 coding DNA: TGTGCCAGCAGTCTCAGGGGTGGTGGAGAGACCCAGTACTTC. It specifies CASSLRGGGETQYF.

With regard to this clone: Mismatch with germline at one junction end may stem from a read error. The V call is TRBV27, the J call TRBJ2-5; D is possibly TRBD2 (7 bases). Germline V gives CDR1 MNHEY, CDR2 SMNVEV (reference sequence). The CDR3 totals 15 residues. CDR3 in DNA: TGTACCAGCAGACCTCGGACTAGGGGGGGAGAGACCCAGTACTTC. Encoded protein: CTSRPRTRGGETQYF.

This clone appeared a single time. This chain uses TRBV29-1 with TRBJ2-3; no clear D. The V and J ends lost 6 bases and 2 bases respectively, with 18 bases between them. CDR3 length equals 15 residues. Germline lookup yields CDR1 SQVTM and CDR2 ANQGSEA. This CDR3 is CSVDLLGLSTDTQYF. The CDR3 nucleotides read TGCAGCGTAGATCTACTCGGGCTTTCCACAGATACGCAGTATTTT.

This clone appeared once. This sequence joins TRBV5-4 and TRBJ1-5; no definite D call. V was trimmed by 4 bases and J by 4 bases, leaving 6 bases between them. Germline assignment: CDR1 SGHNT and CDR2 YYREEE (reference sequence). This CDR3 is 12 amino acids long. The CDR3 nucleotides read TGTGCCAGCAGCCGCGAGAATCAGCCCCAGCATTTT. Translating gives CASSRENQPQHF.

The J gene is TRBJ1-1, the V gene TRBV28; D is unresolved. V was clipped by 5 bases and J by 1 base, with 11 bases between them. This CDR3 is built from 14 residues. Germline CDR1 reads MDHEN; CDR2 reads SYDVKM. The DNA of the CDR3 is TGTGCCAGCAGTCGACTTACCCAGAACACTGAAGCTTTCTTT. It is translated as CASSRLTQNTEAFF.

The CDR3 sequence is CAISESTSSYEQYF. CDR3 DNA sequence: TGTGCCATCAGTGAGTCCACCAGCTCCTACGAGCAGTACTTC. The genes are TRBV10-3 and TRBJ2-7, with D hard to call. V shed 0 bases and J shed 0 bases, with 6 bases lying between them. The CDR3 has 14 amino acids. Germline V CDR1 and CDR2: ENHRY, SYGVKD.

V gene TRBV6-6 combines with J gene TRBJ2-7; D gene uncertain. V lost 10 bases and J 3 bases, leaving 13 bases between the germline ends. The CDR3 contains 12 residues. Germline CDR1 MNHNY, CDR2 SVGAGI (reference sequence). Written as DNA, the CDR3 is TGTGCCACTCGACGCACCAACTACGAGCAGTACTTC. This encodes CATRRTNYEQYF.

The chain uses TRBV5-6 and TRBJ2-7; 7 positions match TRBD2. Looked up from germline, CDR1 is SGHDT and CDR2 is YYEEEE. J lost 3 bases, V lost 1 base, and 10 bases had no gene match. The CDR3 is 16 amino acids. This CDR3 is CASSLHRRGDHYEQYF. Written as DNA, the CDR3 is TGTGCCAGCAGCTTGCACCGACGGGGGGACCACTACGAGCAGTACTTC.

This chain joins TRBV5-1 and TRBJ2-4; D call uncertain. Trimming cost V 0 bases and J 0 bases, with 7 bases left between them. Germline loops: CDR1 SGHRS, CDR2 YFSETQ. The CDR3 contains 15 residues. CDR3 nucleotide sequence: TGCGCCAGCAGCTTGGGGCTTATAGCCAAAAACATTCAGTACTTC. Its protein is CASSLGLIAKNIQYF.

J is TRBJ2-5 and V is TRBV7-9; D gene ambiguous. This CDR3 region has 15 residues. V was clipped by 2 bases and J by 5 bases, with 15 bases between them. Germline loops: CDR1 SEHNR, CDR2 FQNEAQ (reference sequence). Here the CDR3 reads CASSLTNVLGETQYF. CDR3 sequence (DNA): TGTGCCAGCAGCTTAACGAACGTACTCGGGGAGACCCAGTACTTC.

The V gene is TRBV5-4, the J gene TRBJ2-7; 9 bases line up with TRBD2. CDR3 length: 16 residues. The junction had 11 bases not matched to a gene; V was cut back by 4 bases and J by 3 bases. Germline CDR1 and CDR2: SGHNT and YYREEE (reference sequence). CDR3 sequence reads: CASSPDFAGGHYEQYF. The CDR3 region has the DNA TGTGCCAGCAGCCCGGACTTTGCGGGAGGGCACTACGAGCAGTACTTC.

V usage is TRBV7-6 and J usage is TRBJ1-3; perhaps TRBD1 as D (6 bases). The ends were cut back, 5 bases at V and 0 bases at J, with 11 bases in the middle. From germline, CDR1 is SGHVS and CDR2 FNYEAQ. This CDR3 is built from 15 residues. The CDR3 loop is CASSPLTGSGNTIYF. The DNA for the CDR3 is TGTGCCAGCAGCCCTCTGACAGGCTCTGGAAACACCATATATTTT.

In DNA form, the CDR3 reads TGCGCCAGCAGTGATAACAGGGCTGGGGCCAACGTCCTGACTTTC. Translating it yields CASSDNRAGANVLTF. The chain carries TRBV10-1 and TRBJ2-6, with D possibly TRBD1 on 6 matching bases. V shed 3 bases and J shed 2 bases, with 8 bases lying between them. Germline CDR1 WNHNN, CDR2 SYGVQD (reference sequence). CDR3 length: 15 residues.

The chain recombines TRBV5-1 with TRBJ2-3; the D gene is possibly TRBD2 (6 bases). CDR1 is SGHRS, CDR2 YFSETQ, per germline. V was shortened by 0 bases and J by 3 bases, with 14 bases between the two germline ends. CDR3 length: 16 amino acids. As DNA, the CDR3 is TGCGCCAGCAGCTTGGAAGGGGACGGAGGGACAGATACGCAGTATTTT. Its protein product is CASSLEGDGGTDTQYF.

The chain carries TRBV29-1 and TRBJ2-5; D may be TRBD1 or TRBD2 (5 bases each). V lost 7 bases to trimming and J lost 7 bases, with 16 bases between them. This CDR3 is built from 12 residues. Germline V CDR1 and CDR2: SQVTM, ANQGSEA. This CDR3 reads CSEAGSAGTQYF. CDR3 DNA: TGCAGCGAGGCAGGGTCGGCGGGGACCCAGTACTTC. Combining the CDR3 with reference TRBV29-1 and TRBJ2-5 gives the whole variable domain SAVISQKPSRDICQRGTSLTIQCQVDSQVTMMFWYRQQPGQSLTLIATANQGSEATYESGFVIDKFPISRPNLTFSTLTVSNMSPEDSSIYLCSEAGSAGTQYFGPGTRLLVL.

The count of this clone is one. CDR3 in amino acids: CASNPPGVEGGYTF. CDR3 nucleotide sequence: TGTGCCAGTAACCCGCCGGGGGTCGAGGGAGGCTACACCTTC. The J gene is TRBJ1-2, the V gene TRBV19, with D maybe TRBD1 (5 bases). V was shortened by 7 bases and J by 8 bases, with 20 bases between the two germline ends. Germline CDR1 and CDR2: LNHDA and SQIVND (reference sequence). This CDR3 spans 14 amino acids.

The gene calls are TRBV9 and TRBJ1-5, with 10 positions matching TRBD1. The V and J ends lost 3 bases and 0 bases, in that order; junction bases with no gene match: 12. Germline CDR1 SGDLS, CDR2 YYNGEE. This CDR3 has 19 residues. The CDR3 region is CASSAGQGEALYSNQPQHF. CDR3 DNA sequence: TGTGCCAGCAGCGCCGGACAGGGGGAGGCCCTTTATAGCAATCAGCCCCAGCATTTT.

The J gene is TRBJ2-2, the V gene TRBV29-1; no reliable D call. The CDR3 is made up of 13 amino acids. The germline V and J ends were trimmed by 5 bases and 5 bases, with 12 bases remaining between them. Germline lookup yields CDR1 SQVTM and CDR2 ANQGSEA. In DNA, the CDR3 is TGCAGCGTTACTCAGGTCATAACCGGGGAGCTGTTTTTT. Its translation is CSVTQVITGELFF.

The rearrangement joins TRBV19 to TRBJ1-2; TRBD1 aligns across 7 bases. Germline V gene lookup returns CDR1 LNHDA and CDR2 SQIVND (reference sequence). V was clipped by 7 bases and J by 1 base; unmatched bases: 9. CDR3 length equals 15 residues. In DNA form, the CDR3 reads TGTGCCAGTACAAGGGACAGTGGTTTTAACTATGGCTACACCTTC. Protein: CASTRDSGFNYGYTF.

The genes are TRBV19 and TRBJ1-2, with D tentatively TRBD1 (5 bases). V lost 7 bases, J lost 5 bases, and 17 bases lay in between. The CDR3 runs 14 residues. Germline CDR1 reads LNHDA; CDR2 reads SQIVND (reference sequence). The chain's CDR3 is CASKRLRDDYGYTF. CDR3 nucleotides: TGTGCCAGTAAACGGCTCAGGGACGATTATGGCTACACCTTC. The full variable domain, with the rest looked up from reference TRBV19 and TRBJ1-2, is DGGITQSPKYLFRKEGQNVTLSCEQNLNHDAMYWYRQDPGQGLRLIYYSQIVNDFQKGDIAEGYSVSREKKESFPLTVTSAQKNPTAFYLCASKRLRDDYGYTFGSGTRLTVV.

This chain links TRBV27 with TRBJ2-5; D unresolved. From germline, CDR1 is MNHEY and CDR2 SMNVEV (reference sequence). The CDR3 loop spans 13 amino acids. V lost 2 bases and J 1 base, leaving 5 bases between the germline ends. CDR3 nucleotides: TGTGCCAGCAGTTTAATGGGCCAAGAGACCCAGTACTTC. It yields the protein CASSLMGQETQYF.